This T cell receptor beta chain was sequenced in a study of blood T cell repertoires in COVID-19. About the study: Whether acute or convalescent, the COVID-19 samples came from the United States, Italy and Spain. The cDNA or gDNA used as material had been derived from T cells, B-cell-depleted T cells, or PBMCs.

Trimming removed 5 bases from V and 1 base from J; junction bases left unmatched: 9. The CDR3 spans 16 residues. Germline V lookup: CDR1 MNHEY, CDR2 SVGEGT. As originally analysed: It was from reference gene primer amplification that nucleated cell counts were estimated. Only in-frame clones appear in the TCRdb table, and some are missing; sequencing was by immunoSEQ multiplex PCR. V, J and clone size are taken as reported in that table, and D and trimming were inferred from the DNA itself. The repertoire holds 70,000 to 80,000 clones, with roughly three quarters as singletons. The gene calls are TRBV6-2 or TRBV6-3 and TRBJ1-1, with 8 bases lining up with TRBD1. The sequenced sample consisted of peripheral blood. The source is a human donor in a cohort sampled during active COVID-19. In nucleotides, the CDR3 is TGTGCCAGCAGTCTGGGACAGGCGGGATGGAACACTGAAGCTTTCTTT. Its translation is CASSLGQAGWNTEAFF.